The T cell receptor (beta chain) under discussion was sequenced for a study of blood T cells in healthy people across ages. Overall study findings and caveats: It was not known whether donors were CMV positive (a possible confounder of expanded clonotype changes).

Germline lookup yields CDR1 MNHEY and CDR2 SVGEGT. The V and J ends lost 1 base and 7 bases, in that order; junction bases with no gene match: 10. The CDR3 runs 15 residues. This clonotype appeared a single time. Antigen: not known. It was with a sample-barcoded 5' primer and a J-beta primer mix that a second PCR of roughly 6 to 12 cycles was run. Carrying 12 random nucleotides, a template-switch adaptor labeled each individual cDNA molecule. TCRdb passed the 5' RACE reads through MiXCR, listing each CDR3 protein once. The data contain about 1.4 million distinct CDR3 sequences, approximately 59% of them singletons.

This chain links TRBV6-2 or TRBV6-3 with TRBJ2-7; 7 nucleotides line up with TRBD2. The specimen sequenced was blood. This TCR came from a young man in good health. For the CDR3, the DNA is TGTGCCAGCAGTTACTTCGGGAGGACTAGGGATGAGCAGTACTTC. It is translated as CASSYFGRTRDEQYF.